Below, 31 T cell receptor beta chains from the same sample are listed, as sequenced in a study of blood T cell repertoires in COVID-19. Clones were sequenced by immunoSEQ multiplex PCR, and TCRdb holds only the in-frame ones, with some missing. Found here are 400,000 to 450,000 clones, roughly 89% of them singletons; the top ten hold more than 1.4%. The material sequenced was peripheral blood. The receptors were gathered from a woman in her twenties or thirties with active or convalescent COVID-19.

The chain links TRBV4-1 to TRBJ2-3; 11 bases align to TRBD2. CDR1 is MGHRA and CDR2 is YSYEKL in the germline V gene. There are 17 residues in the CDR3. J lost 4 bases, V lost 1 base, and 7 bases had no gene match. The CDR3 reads CASSQAGLAAPADTQYF. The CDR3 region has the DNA TGCGCCAGCAGCCAAGCGGGACTAGCGGCCCCCGCAGATACGCAGTATTTT.

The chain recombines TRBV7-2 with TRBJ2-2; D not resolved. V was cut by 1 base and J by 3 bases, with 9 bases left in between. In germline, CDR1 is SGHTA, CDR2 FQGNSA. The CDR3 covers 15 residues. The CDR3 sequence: CASSLVSYYTGELFF. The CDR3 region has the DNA TGTGCCAGCAGCTTAGTGAGCTACTACACCGGGGAGCTGTTTTTT.

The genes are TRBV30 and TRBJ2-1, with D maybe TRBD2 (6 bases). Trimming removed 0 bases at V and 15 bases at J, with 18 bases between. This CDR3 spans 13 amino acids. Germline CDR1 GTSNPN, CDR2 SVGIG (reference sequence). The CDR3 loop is CAWSVPGLGFGFF. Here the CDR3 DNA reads TGTGCCTGGAGTGTACCGGGACTGGGTTTCGGGTTCTTC.

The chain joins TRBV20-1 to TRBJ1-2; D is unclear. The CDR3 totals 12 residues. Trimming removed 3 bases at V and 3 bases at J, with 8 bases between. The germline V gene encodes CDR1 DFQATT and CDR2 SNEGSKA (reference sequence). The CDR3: CSASWRDYGYTF. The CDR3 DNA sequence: TGCAGTGCTAGTTGGCGGGACTATGGCTACACCTTC.

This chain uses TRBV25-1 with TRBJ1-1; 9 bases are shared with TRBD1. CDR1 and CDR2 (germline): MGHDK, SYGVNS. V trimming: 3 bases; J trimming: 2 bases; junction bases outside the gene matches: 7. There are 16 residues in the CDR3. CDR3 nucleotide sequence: TGTGCCAGCAGTGACCATCCGGGACAGGGAAACACTGAAGCTTTCTTT. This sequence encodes CASSDHPGQGNTEAFF. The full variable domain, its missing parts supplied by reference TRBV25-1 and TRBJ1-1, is EADIYQTPRYLVIGTGKKITLECSQTMGHDKMYWYQQDPGMELHLIHYSYGVNSTEKGDLSSESTVSRIRTEHFPLTLESARPSHTSQYLCASSDHPGQGNTEAFFGQGTRLTVV.

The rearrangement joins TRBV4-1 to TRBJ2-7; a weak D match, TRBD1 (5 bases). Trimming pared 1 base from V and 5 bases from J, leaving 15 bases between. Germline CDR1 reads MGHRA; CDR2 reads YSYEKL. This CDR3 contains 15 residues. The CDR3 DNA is TGCGCCAGCAGCCAAGTAGGACAAGCCCGCAACGAGCAGTACTTC. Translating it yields CASSQVGQARNEQYF.

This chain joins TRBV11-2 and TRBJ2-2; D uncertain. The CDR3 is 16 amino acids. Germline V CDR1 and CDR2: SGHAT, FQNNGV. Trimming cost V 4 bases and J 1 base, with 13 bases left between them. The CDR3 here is CASSSLSLQNTGELFF. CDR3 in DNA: TGTGCCAGCAGCTCCCTCTCTTTACAGAACACCGGGGAGCTGTTTTTT.

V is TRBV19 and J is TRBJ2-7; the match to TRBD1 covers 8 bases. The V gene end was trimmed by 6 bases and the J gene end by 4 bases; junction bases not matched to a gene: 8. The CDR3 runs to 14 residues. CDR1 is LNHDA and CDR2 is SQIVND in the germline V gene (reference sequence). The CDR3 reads CASSPRQGRYEQYF. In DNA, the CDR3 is TGTGCCAGTAGCCCCCGACAGGGGAGGTACGAGCAGTACTTC.

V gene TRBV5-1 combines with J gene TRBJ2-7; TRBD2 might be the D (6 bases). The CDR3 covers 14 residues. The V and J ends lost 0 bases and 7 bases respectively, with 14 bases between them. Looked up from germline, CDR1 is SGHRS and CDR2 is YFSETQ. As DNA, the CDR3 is TGCGCCAGCAGCTTGGATATCAGGGAGGTAGAGCAGTACTTC. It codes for CASSLDIREVEQYF. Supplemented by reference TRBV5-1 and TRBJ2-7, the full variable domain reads KAGVTQTPRYLIKTRGQQVTLSCSPISGHRSVSWYQQTPGQGLQFLFEYFSETQRNKGNFPGRFSGRQFSNSRSEMNVSTLELGDSALYLCASSLDIREVEQYFGPGTRLTVT.

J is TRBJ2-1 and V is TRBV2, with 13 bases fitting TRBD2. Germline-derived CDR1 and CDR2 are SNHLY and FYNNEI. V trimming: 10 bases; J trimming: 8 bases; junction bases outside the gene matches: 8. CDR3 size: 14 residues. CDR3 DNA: TGTGCCACCGAACTAGCGGGAGGGTTCTATGAGCAGTTCTTC. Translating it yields CATELAGGFYEQFF.

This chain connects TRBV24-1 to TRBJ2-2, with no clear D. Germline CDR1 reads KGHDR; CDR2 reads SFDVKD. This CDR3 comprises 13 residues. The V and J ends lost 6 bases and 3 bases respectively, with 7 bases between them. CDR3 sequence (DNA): TGTGCCACCAGTTATGGAGACACCGGGGAGCTGTTTTTT. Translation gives CATSYGDTGELFF.

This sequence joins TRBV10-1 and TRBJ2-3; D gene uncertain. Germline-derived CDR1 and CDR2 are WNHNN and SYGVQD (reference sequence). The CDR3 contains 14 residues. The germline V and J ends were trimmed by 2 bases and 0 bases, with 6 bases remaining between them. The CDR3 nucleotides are TGCGCCAGCAGTGAGCTCTCCAGCACAGATACGCAGTATTTT. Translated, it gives CASSELSSTDTQYF.

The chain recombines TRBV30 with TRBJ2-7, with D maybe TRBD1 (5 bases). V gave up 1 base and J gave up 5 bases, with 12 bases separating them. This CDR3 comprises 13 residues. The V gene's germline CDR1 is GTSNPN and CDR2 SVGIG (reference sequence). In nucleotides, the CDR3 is TGTGCCTGGAGTGCCAGGGTAAGCCACGAGCAGTACTTC. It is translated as CAWSARVSHEQYF.

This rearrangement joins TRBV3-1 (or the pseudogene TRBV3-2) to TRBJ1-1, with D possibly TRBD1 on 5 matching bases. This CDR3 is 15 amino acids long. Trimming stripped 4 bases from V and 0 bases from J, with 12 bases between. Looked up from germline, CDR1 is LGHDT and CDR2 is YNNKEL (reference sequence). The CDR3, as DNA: TGTGCCAGCAGCCCCCCCGGGACTGTGAACACTGAAGCTTTCTTT. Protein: CASSPPGTVNTEAFF.

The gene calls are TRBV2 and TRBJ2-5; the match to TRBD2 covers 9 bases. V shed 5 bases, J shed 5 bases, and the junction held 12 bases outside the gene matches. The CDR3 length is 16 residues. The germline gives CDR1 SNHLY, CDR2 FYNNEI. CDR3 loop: CASSPRASGDGETQYF. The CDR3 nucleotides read TGTGCCAGCAGTCCCAGGGCTAGCGGGGACGGGGAGACCCAGTACTTC. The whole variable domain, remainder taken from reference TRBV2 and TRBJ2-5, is EPEVTQTPSHQVTQMGQEVILRCVPISNHLYFYWYRQILGQKVEFLVSFYNNEISEKSEIFDDQFSVERPDGSNFTLKIRSTKLEDSAMYFCASSPRASGDGETQYFGPGTRLLVL.

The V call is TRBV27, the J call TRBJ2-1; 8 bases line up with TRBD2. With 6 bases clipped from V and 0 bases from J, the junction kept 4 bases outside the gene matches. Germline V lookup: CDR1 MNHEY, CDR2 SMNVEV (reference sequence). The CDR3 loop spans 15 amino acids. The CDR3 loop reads CASRREVSSYNEQFF. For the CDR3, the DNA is TGTGCCAGCAGGCGGGAGGTCAGCTCCTACAATGAGCAGTTCTTC.

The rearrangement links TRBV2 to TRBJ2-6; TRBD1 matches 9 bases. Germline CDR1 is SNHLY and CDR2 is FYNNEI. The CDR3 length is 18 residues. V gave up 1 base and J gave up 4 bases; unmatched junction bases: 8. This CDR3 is CASSEEQGAPLGANVLTF. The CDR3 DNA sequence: TGTGCCAGCAGTGAAGAACAGGGGGCGCCCCTGGGGGCCAACGTCCTGACTTTC.

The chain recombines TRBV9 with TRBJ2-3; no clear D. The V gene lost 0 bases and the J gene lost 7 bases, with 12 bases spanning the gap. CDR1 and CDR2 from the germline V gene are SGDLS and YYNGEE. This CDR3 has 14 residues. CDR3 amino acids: CASSVAPGVNTQYF. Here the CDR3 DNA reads TGTGCCAGCAGCGTAGCCCCGGGTGTAAATACGCAGTATTTT. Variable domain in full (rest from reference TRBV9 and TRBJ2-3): DSGVTQTPKHLITATGQRVTLRCSPRSGDLSVYWYQQSLDQGLQFLIQYYNGEERAKGNILERFSAQQFPDLHSELNLSSLELGDSALYFCASSVAPGVNTQYFGPGTRLTVL.

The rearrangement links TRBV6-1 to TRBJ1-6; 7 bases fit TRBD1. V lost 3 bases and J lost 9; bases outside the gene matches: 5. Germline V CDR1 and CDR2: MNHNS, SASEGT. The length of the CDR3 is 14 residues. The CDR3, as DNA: TGTGCCAGCAGTGACCGGGACAGAAGTTCACCCCTCCACTTT. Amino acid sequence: CASSDRDRSSPLHF.

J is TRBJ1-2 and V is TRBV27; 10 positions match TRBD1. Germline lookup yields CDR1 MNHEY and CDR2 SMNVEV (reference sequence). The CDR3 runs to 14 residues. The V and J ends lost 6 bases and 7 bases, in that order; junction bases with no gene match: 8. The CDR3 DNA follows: TGTGCCAGCAGCCCGGGGACAGGGGTTCTTGGCTACACCTTC. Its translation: CASSPGTGVLGYTF.

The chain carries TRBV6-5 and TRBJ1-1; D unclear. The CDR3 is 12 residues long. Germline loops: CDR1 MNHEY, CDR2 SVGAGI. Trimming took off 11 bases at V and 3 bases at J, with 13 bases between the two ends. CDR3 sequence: CASRRDYTEAFF. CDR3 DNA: TGTGCCTCCCGGAGGGATTACACTGAAGCTTTCTTT.

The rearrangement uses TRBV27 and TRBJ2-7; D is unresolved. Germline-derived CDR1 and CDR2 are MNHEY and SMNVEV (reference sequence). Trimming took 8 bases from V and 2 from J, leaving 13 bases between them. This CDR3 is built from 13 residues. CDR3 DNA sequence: TGTGCCAGCCCCATGGGCCCAGCCTACGAGCAGTACTTC. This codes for CASPMGPAYEQYF.

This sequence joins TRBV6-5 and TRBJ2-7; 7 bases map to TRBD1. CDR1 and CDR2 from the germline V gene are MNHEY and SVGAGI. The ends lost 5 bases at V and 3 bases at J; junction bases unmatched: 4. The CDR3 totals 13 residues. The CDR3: CASSQGQIYEQYF. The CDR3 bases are TGTGCCAGCAGTCAGGGACAGATCTACGAGCAGTACTTC.

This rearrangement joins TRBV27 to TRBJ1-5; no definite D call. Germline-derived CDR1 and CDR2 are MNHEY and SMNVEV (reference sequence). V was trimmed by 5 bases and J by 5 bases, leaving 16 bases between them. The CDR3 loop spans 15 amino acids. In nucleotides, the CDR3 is TGTGCCAGCAGTCCTCTTGGGCAGGCTGATCAGCCCCAGCATTTT. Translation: CASSPLGQADQPQHF.

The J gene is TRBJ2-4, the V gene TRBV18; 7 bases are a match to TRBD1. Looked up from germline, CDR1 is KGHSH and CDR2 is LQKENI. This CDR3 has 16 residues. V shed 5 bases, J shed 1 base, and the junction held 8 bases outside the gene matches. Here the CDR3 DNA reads TGTGCCAGCTCATATGCGACAGGGTTTGCCAAAAACATTCAGTACTTC. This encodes CASSYATGFAKNIQYF.

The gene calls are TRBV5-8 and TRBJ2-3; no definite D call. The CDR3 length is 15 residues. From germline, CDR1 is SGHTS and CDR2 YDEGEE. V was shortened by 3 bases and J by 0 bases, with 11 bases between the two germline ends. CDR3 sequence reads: CASSWVRISTDTQYF. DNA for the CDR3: TGTGCCAGCAGCTGGGTCAGGATTAGCACAGATACGCAGTATTTT.

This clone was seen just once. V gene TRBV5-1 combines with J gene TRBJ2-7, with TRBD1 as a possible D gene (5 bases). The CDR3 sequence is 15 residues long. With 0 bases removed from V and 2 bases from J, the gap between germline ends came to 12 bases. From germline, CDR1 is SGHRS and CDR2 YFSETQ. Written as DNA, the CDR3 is TGCGCCAGCAGCTTGGAGCCGACAGCTCCCTACGAGCAGTACTTC. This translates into CASSLEPTAPYEQYF.

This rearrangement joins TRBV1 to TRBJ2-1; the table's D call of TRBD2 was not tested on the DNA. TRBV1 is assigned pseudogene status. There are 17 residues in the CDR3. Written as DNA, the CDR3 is TGCACCAGCAGCCAAGTAAGAGCCTCTCCCCCTTACAATGAGCAGTTCTTC. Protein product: CTSSQVRASPPYNEQFF.

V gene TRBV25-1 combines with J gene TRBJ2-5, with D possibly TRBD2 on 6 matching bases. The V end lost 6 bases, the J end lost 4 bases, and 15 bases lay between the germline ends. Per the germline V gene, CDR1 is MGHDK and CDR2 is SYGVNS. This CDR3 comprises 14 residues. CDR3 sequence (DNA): TGTGCCAGCAGCAGACTAGACTCTGGAGAGACCCAGTACTTC. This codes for CASSRLDSGETQYF. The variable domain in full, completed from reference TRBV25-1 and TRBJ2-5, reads EADIYQTPRYLVIGTGKKITLECSQTMGHDKMYWYQQDPGMELHLIHYSYGVNSTEKGDLSSESTVSRIRTEHFPLTLESARPSHTSQYLCASSRLDSGETQYFGPGTRLLVL.

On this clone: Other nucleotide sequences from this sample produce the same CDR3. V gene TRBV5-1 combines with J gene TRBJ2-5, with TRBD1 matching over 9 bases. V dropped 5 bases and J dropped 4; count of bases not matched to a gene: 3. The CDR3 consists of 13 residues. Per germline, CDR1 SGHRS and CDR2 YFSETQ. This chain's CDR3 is CASSPDRGETQYF. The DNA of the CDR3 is TGCGCCAGCAGTCCGGACAGGGGAGAGACCCAGTACTTC.

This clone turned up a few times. The CDR3 protein is CASSLPGQGAKRTEAFF. In DNA, the CDR3 is TGTGCCAGCAGTTTACCGGGACAGGGGGCTAAACGGACTGAAGCTTTCTTT. This chain links TRBV28 with TRBJ1-1, with 12 bases matching TRBD1. This CDR3 is 17 amino acids long. The V gene end was trimmed by 2 bases and the J gene end by 5 bases; junction bases not matched to a gene: 9. Looked up from germline, CDR1 is MDHEN and CDR2 is SYDVKM. Full variable domain (rest looked up from reference TRBV28 and TRBJ1-1): DVKVTQSSRYLVKRTGEKVFLECVQDMDHENMFWYRQDPGLGLRLIYFSYDVKMKEKGDIPEGYSVSREKKERFSLILESASTNQTSMYLCASSLPGQGAKRTEAFFGQGTRLTVV.